One T cell receptor beta chain is described in this entry. The germline gives CDR1 SGHTA, CDR2 FQGTGA. V shed 6 bases, J shed 2 bases, and the junction held 11 bases outside the gene matches. The CDR3 runs 16 residues. Authors' methods: Reference gene primer amplification gave nucleated cell count estimates. Sequenced by immunoSEQ multiplex PCR; TCRdb stores in-frame clones only, minus some. From that table come the V and J calls and clone size; the DNA was used to work out D and trimming. Altogether about 28,000 clones are present, 81% being singletons, with the ten largest covering roughly 15%. This sample was included in a study of blood T cell repertoires in COVID-19. Study details: Acute and convalescent COVID-19 specimens originated in the United States, Italy and Spain. Sample material is recorded as cDNA or gDNA derived from T cells, B-cell-depleted T cells, or PBMCs.

The sequence derives from a woman in her sixties or seventies with acute or convalescent COVID-19. The sequenced sample consisted of peripheral blood. The gene calls are TRBV7-3 and TRBJ2-3, with TRBD2 identical over 7 bases. CDR3 in amino acids: CASRSPASGLTDTQYF. The CDR3 DNA reads as TGTGCCAGCAGGTCTCCCGCTAGCGGCCTCACAGATACGCAGTATTTT.